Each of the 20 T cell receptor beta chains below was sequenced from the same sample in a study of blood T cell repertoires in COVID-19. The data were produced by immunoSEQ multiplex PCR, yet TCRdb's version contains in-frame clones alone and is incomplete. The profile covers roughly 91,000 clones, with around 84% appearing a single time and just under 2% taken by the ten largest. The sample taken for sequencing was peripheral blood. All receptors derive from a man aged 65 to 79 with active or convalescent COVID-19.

The DNA for the CDR3 is TGTGCCAGCGGAGTAAATGGATACGAGCAGTACTTC. It encodes CASGVNGYEQYF. This chain joins TRBV28 and TRBJ2-7; D unresolved. V lost 8 bases and J 4 bases, leaving 12 bases between the germline ends. This CDR3 contains 12 residues. Germline CDR1 MDHEN, CDR2 SYDVKM.

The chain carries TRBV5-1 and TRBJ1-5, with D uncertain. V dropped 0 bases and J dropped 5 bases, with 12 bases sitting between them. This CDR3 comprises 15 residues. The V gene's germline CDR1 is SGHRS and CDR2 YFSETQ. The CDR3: CASSLVPGFDQPQHF. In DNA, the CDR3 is TGCGCCAGCAGCTTGGTTCCGGGGTTTGATCAGCCCCAGCATTTT.

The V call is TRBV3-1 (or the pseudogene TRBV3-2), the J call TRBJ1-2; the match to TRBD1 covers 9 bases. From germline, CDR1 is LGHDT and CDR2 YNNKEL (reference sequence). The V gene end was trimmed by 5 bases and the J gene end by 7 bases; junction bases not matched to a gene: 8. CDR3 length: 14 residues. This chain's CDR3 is CASSTRTGVGGYTF. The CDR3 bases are TGTGCCAGCAGCACCCGGACAGGGGTGGGTGGCTACACCTTC.

This CDR3 is CASSLASGARTDTQYF. The CDR3 bases are TGCGCCAGCAGCTTAGCTAGCGGAGCCCGCACAGATACGCAGTATTTT. The rearrangement links TRBV5-1 to TRBJ2-3; 7 nucleotides align to TRBD2. V dropped 2 bases and J dropped 1; count of bases not matched to a gene: 7. This CDR3 is built from 16 residues. The germline CDR1 and CDR2 sequences are SGHRS and YFSETQ.

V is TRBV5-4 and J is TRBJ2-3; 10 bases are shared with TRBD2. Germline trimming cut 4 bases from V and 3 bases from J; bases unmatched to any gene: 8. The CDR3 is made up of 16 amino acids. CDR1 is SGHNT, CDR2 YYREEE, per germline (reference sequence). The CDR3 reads CASSLKAGGPTDTQYF. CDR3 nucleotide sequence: TGTGCCAGCAGCCTGAAAGCGGGGGGGCCGACAGATACGCAGTATTTT.

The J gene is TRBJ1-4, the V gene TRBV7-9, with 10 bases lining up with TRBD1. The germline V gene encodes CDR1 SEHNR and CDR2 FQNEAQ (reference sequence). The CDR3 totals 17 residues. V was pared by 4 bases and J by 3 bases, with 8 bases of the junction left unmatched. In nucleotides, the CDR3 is TGTGCCAGCAGCTCGCGACAGGGGGCTTCCGCTAATGAAAAACTGTTTTTT. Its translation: CASSSRQGASANEKLFF. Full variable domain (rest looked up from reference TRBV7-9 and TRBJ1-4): DTGVSQNPRHKITKRGQNVTFRCDPISEHNRLYWYRQTLGQGPEFLTYFQNEAQLEKSRLLSDRFSAERPKGSFSTLEIQRTEQGDSAMYLCASSSRQGASANEKLFFGSGTQLSVL.

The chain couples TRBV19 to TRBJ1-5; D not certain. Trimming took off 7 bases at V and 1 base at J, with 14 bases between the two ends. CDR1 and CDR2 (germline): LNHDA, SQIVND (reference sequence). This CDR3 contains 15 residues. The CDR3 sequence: CASKAGGFSNQPQHF. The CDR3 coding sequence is TGTGCCAGTAAAGCGGGAGGGTTCAGCAATCAGCCCCAGCATTTT.

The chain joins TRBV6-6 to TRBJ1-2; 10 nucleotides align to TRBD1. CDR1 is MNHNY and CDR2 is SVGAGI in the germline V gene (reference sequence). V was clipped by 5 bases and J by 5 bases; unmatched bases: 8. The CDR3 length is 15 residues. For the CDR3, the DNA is TGTGCCAGCAGTCGACAGACAGGGGGCGGGTATGGCTACACCTTC. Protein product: CASSRQTGGGYGYTF.

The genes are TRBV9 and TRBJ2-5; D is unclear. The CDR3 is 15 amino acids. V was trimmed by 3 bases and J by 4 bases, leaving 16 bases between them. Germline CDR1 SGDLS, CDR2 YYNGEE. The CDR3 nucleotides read TGTGCCAGCAGCGCTACGTCTCGCCCGGGAGAGACCCAGTACTTC. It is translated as CASSATSRPGETQYF. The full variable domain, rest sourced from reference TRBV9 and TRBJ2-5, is DSGVTQTPKHLITATGQRVTLRCSPRSGDLSVYWYQQSLDQGLQFLIQYYNGEERAKGNILERFSAQQFPDLHSELNLSSLELGDSALYFCASSATSRPGETQYFGPGTRLLVL.

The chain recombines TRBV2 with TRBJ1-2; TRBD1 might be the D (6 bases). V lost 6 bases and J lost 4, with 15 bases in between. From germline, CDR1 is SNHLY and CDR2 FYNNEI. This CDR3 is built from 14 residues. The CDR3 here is CASSTPTGTYGYTF. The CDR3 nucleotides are TGTGCCAGCAGCACTCCGACAGGCACCTATGGCTACACCTTC. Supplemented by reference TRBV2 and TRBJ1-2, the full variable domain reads EPEVTQTPSHQVTQMGQEVILRCVPISNHLYFYWYRQILGQKVEFLVSFYNNEISEKSEIFDDQFSVERPDGSNFTLKIRSTKLEDSAMYFCASSTPTGTYGYTFGSGTRLTVV.

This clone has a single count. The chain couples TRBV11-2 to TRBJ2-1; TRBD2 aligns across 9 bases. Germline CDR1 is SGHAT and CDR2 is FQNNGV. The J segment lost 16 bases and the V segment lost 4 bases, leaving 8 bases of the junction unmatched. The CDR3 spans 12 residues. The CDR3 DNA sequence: TGTGCCAGCAGCTCCCCCCTAGCGGGGCTTTTCTTC. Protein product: CASSSPLAGLFF.

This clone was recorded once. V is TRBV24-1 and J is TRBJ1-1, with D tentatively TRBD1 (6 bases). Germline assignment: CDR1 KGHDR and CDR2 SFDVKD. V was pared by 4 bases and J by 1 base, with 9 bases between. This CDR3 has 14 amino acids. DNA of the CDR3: TGTGCCACCAGTGAGGGGGCCAGGAACACTGAAGCTTTCTTT. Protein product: CATSEGARNTEAFF.

CDR3 DNA: TGTGCCAGCAGCCGCAGGGGCCCCAAGTCATCCGAAGCTTTCTTT. Protein sequence: CASSRRGPKSSEAFF. The J gene is TRBJ1-1, the V gene TRBV3-1 (or the pseudogene TRBV3-2); TRBD1 is a possible D gene (6 bases). The germline V and J ends were trimmed by 4 bases and 8 bases, with 20 bases remaining between them. The CDR3 loop spans 15 amino acids. Germline CDR1 LGHDT, CDR2 YNNKEL (reference sequence).

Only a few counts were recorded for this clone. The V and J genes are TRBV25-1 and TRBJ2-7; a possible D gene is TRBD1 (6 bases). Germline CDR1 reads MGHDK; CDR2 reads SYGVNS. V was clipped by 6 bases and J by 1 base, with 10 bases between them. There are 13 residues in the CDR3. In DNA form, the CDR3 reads TGTGCCAGCAGGGGACATGGGTCCTACGAGCAGTACTTC. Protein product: CASRGHGSYEQYF.

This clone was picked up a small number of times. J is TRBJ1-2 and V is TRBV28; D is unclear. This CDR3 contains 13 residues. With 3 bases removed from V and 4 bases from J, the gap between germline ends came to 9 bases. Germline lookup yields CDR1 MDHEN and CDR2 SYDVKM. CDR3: CASSLANPYGYTF. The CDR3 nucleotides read TGTGCCAGCAGTTTGGCCAACCCCTATGGCTACACCTTC.

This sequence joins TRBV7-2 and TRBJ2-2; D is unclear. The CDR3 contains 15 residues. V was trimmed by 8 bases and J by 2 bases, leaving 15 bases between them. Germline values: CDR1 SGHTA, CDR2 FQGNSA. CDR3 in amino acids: CASGQYGANTGELFF. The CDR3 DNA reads TGTGCCAGCGGCCAGTACGGAGCCAACACCGGGGAGCTGTTTTTT. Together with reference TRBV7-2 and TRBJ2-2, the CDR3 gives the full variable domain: GAGVSQSPSNKVTEKGKDVELRCDPISGHTALYWYRQSLGQGLEFLIYFQGNSAPDKSGLPSDRFSAERTGGSVSTLTIQRTQQEDSAVYLCASGQYGANTGELFFGEGSRLTVL.

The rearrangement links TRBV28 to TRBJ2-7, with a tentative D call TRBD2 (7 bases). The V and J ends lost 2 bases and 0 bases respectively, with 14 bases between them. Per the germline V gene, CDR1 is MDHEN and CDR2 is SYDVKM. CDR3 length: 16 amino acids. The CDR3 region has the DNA TGTGCCAGCAGTTTAGGGGGGGGCGGGAGCTCCTACGAGCAGTACTTC. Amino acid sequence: CASSLGGGGSSYEQYF.

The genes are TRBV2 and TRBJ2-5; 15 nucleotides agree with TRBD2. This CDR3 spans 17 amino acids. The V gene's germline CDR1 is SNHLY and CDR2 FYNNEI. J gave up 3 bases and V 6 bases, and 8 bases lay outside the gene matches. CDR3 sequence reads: CASSPGLAGGPKETQYF. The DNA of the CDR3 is TGTGCCAGCAGCCCCGGACTAGCGGGGGGGCCTAAAGAGACCCAGTACTTC.

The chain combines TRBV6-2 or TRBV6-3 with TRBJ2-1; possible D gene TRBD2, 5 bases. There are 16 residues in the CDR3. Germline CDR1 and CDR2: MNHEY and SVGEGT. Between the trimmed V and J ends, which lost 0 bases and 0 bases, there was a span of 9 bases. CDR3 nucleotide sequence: TGTGCCAGCAGTTACTCGCCGGGAAGCTCCTACAATGAGCAGTTCTTC. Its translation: CASSYSPGSSYNEQFF.

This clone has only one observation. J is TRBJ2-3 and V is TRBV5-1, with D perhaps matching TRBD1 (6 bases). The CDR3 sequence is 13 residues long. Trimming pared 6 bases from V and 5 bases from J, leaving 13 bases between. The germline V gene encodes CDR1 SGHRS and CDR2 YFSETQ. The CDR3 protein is CASISARGDTQYF. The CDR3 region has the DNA TGCGCCAGCATTTCAGCCAGGGGAGATACGCAGTATTTT. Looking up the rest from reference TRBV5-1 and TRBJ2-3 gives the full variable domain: KAGVTQTPRYLIKTRGQQVTLSCSPISGHRSVSWYQQTPGQGLQFLFEYFSETQRNKGNFPGRFSGRQFSNSRSEMNVSTLELGDSALYLCASISARGDTQYFGPGTRLTVL.